A single sample is the source of the 28 T cell receptor beta chains below, sequenced in a study of blood T cell repertoires in COVID-19. The repertoire was sequenced with immunoSEQ multiplex PCR; TCRdb's copy has only in-frame clones and lacks some. This table has 130,000 to 150,000 clones, around three quarters appearing once. Sequencing input: peripheral blood. These receptors were taken from a man between 50 and 59 years old with active or convalescent COVID-19.

The V and J genes are TRBV19 and TRBJ1-5, with 9 positions matching TRBD1. The V segment lost 4 bases and the J segment 6 bases; nucleotides outside the gene matches: 4. The CDR3 loop spans 14 amino acids. Germline V gene sequence: CDR1 LNHDA, CDR2 SQIVND (reference sequence). This CDR3 reads CASSKTGGGQPQHF. DNA of the CDR3: TGTGCCAGTAGTAAGACAGGGGGGGGTCAGCCCCAGCATTTT.

V is TRBV6-2 or TRBV6-3 and J is TRBJ1-2, with no clear D. There are 13 residues in the CDR3. CDR1 is MNHEY, CDR2 SVGEGT, per germline. The V end was cut by 5 bases, the J end by 7 bases, with 14 bases between. The CDR3 DNA follows: TGTGCCAGCAGTCTACTGACAAGGTCTGGCTACACCTTC. Its translation: CASSLLTRSGYTF.

The chain uses TRBV10-3 and TRBJ1-1; D gene uncertain. The CDR3 is 15 residues long. The germline V gene has CDR1 ENHRY and CDR2 SYGVKD. V was trimmed by 2 bases and J by 1 base, leaving 11 bases between them. DNA of the CDR3: TGTGCCATCAGTGAGCAGCGGCAGAAGAACACTGAAGCTTTCTTT. Amino acids: CAISEQRQKNTEAFF.

The chain links TRBV15 to TRBJ2-3; 9 bases align to TRBD2. Germline V gives CDR1 LNHNV, CDR2 YYDKDF (reference sequence). CDR3 length: 20 residues. The ends lost 0 bases at V and 7 bases at J; junction bases unmatched: 20. Here the CDR3 DNA reads TGTGCCACCAGCAGAGATCTAGGGCATCCCGTGCGGGAGGGCCACCATACGCAGTATTTT. Its translation is CATSRDLGHPVREGHHTQYF.

This clone came up once. The CDR3 coding sequence is TGTGCCACCAGTGACCCCAGGGTAAACACAGATACGCAGTATTTT. As protein: CATSDPRVNTDTQYF. The V call is TRBV24-1, the J call TRBJ2-3; weak D call: TRBD1 (5 bases). The CDR3 runs to 15 residues. Trimming pared 4 bases from V and 2 bases from J, leaving 12 bases between. Per the germline V gene, CDR1 is KGHDR and CDR2 is SFDVKD.

The sample holds one count of this clone. The rearrangement links TRBV28 to TRBJ2-5, with D possibly being TRBD2 (5 bases). CDR3 length equals 13 residues. The V and J ends lost 6 bases and 7 bases respectively, with 15 bases between them. CDR1 and CDR2 from the germline V gene are MDHEN and SYDVKM. The CDR3 region is CASSFLEAWTQYF. Written as DNA, the CDR3 is TGTGCCAGCAGCTTCCTGGAGGCGTGGACCCAGTACTTC.

This chain links TRBV18 with TRBJ2-7; D remains unclear. Per the germline V gene, CDR1 is KGHSH and CDR2 is LQKENI. This CDR3 comprises 16 residues. V gave up 0 bases and J gave up 3 bases, with 15 bases separating them. For the CDR3, the DNA is TGTGCCAGCTCACCACCGGGCAGCCCTATACTCTACGAGCAGTACTTC. Amino acid sequence: CASSPPGSPILYEQYF. The whole variable domain, remainder taken from reference TRBV18 and TRBJ2-7, is NAGVMQNPRHLVRRRGQEARLRCSPMKGHSHVYWYRQLPEEGLKFMVYLQKENIIDESGMPKERFSAEFPKEGPSILRIQQVVRGDSAAYFCASSPPGSPILYEQYFGPGTRLTVT.

The V and J genes are TRBV25-1 and TRBJ2-7, with 9 nucleotides matching TRBD1. Trimming cost V 0 bases and J 7 bases; bases outside gene matches: 7. The CDR3 length is 15 residues. Germline-derived CDR1 and CDR2 are MGHDK and SYGVNS. The CDR3 nucleotides are TGTGCCAGCAGTGAATATATTACAGGGGGCGGGGAGCAGTACTTC. This encodes CASSEYITGGGEQYF.

CDR3 amino acids: CASSFTGTSVYNEQFF. CDR3 sequence (DNA): TGTGCCAGCAGTTTCACCGGGACTAGCGTGTACAATGAGCAGTTCTTC. The chain couples TRBV28 to TRBJ2-1; 10 bases match TRBD2. CDR3 length equals 16 residues. The ends lost 3 bases at V and 4 bases at J; junction bases unmatched: 6. CDR1 MDHEN and CDR2 SYDVKM come from the germline V gene. Drawing the rest from reference TRBV28 and TRBJ2-1, the complete variable domain is DVKVTQSSRYLVKRTGEKVFLECVQDMDHENMFWYRQDPGLGLRLIYFSYDVKMKEKGDIPEGYSVSREKKERFSLILESASTNQTSMYLCASSFTGTSVYNEQFFGPGTRLTVL.

CDR3 amino acids: CATSDLGTSGDFNEQFF. DNA for the CDR3: TGTGCCACCAGTGATTTGGGCACTAGCGGGGATTTCAATGAGCAGTTCTTC. V and J are TRBV24-1 and TRBJ2-1, with TRBD2 matching over 10 bases. The CDR3 runs to 17 residues. The germline gives CDR1 KGHDR, CDR2 SFDVKD. J lost 6 bases, V lost 0 bases, and 7 bases had no gene match.

The chain links TRBV12-3 or TRBV12-4 to TRBJ2-1; D is uncertain. This CDR3 contains 11 residues. V was pared by 2 bases and J by 13 bases, with 9 bases between. In nucleotides, the CDR3 is TGTGCCAGCAGTTTATTAGTTCGTCAGTTCTTC. This gives the protein CASSLLVRQFF.

The rearrangement joins TRBV18 to TRBJ1-2; 7 bases agree with TRBD1. The germline V gene has CDR1 KGHSH and CDR2 LQKENI. The CDR3 contains 13 residues. The trim removed 6 bases at V and 7 bases at J, leaving 8 bases unmatched. In DNA form, the CDR3 reads TGTGCCAGCTCGCCCGACAGGGATGGTGGCTACACCTTC. As protein: CASSPDRDGGYTF.

The chain uses TRBV7-3 and TRBJ2-2; tentatively, D is TRBD2 (5 bases). Trimming stripped 6 bases from V and 5 bases from J, with 19 bases between. Germline loops: CDR1 SGHTA, CDR2 FQGTGA. CDR3 length: 16 amino acids. CDR3 loop: CASSPLGASGTGELFF. The CDR3 coding sequence is TGTGCCAGCAGTCCCCTAGGAGCTTCGGGGACCGGGGAGCTGTTTTTT. Complete variable domain (other parts from reference TRBV7-3 and TRBJ2-2): GAGVSQTPSNKVTEKGKYVELRCDPISGHTALYWYRQSLGQGPEFLIYFQGTGAADDSGLPNDRFFAVRPEGSVSTLKIQRTERGDSAVYLCASSPLGASGTGELFFGEGSRLTVL.

This chain joins TRBV4-1 and TRBJ1-4; TRBD1 might be the D (5 bases). The V gene's germline CDR1 is MGHRA and CDR2 YSYEKL. V shed 5 bases and J shed 1 base, with 14 bases lying between them. The CDR3 contains 16 residues. The CDR3 DNA sequence: TGCGCCAGCAGCGTTCGTCAAGGGGAAACTAATGAAAAACTGTTTTTT. It codes for CASSVRQGETNEKLFF.

The chain carries TRBV7-2 and TRBJ1-1, with D perhaps TRBD1 (5 bases). There are 14 residues in the CDR3. Trimming took 3 bases from V and 1 from J, leaving 9 bases between them. The germline gives CDR1 SGHTA, CDR2 FQGNSA. The CDR3 spells CASSLGLKNTEAFF. CDR3 coding DNA: TGTGCCAGCAGCTTGGGACTGAAGAACACTGAAGCTTTCTTT.

This sequence joins TRBV9 and TRBJ2-7, with TRBD2 matching over 8 bases. V shed 2 bases and J 4 bases; nucleotides not matched to a gene: 5. Germline V gives CDR1 SGDLS, CDR2 YYNGEE. The CDR3 loop spans 14 amino acids. The CDR3 sequence: CASSVTGLAYEQYF. CDR3 coding DNA: TGTGCCAGCAGCGTTACCGGACTAGCTTACGAGCAGTACTTC.

This clone was seen more than once but under ten times. The chain recombines TRBV5-1 with TRBJ2-1, with 11 positions matching TRBD2. The CDR3 has 19 amino acids. Germline V lookup: CDR1 SGHRS, CDR2 YFSETQ. With V trimmed by 7 bases and J by 3 bases, 18 bases remained unmatched. The CDR3 reads CASANGGLAGRRVYNEQFF. In DNA form, the CDR3 reads TGCGCCAGCGCCAACGGCGGACTAGCGGGCCGCCGCGTCTACAATGAGCAGTTCTTC. Based on the CDR3 plus reference TRBV5-1 and TRBJ2-1, the full variable domain is KAGVTQTPRYLIKTRGQQVTLSCSPISGHRSVSWYQQTPGQGLQFLFEYFSETQRNKGNFPGRFSGRQFSNSRSEMNVSTLELGDSALYLCASANGGLAGRRVYNEQFFGPGTRLTVL.

The chain couples TRBV7-9 to TRBJ2-4; 12 bases are shared with TRBD1. Per germline, CDR1 SEHNR and CDR2 FQNEAQ (reference sequence). Trimming took 10 bases from V and 2 from J; bases not matched to a gene: 6. This CDR3 contains 15 residues. CDR3 protein: CATSGQGAPKNIQYF. In DNA, the CDR3 is TGTGCCACATCGGGACAGGGGGCTCCCAAAAACATTCAGTACTTC.

The chain carries TRBV5-1 and TRBJ2-1, with D maybe TRBD1 (6 bases). V was pared by 5 bases and J by 3 bases, with 9 bases between. Germline V gives CDR1 SGHRS, CDR2 YFSETQ. The CDR3 loop spans 13 amino acids. For the CDR3, the DNA is TGCGCCAGCAGTGAGACAGGCTACAATGAGCAGTTCTTC. As protein: CASSETGYNEQFF.

This chain joins TRBV6-5 and TRBJ2-7, with TRBD2 identical over 10 bases. The ends lost 5 bases at V and 2 bases at J; junction bases unmatched: 3. Germline V gene sequence: CDR1 MNHEY, CDR2 SVGAGI. CDR3 length: 14 residues. CDR3 in DNA: TGTGCCAGCAGTACTAGCGGGGCCGCCTACGAGCAGTACTTC. The encoded protein is CASSTSGAAYEQYF.

The rearrangement joins TRBV7-6 to TRBJ2-7; 7 bases map to TRBD1. CDR3 length: 15 amino acids. The germline CDR1 and CDR2 sequences are SGHVS and FNYEAQ. Unmatched junction bases numbered 12, after V lost 5 bases and J lost 5 bases. The CDR3 DNA reads as TGTGCCAGCAGCGACACAGGGGCCCTCCGGAACGAGCAGTACTTC. Translation gives CASSDTGALRNEQYF.

The chain employs TRBV28 and TRBJ1-2; 7 bases are a match to TRBD1. This CDR3 is 16 amino acids long. CDR1 and CDR2 from the germline V gene are MDHEN and SYDVKM. V shed 5 bases, J shed 2 bases, and the junction held 11 bases outside the gene matches. The CDR3 bases are TGTGCCAGCAGTCCCGGGACAGCCCCTCTAAACTATGGCTACACCTTC. It translates to CASSPGTAPLNYGYTF.

The chain links TRBV12-3 or TRBV12-4 to TRBJ2-3; D remains ambiguous. V gave up 3 bases and J gave up 10 bases, with 11 bases separating them. The CDR3 is made up of 12 amino acids. Written as DNA, the CDR3 is TGTGCCAGCAGTTTGGAGCTAGTGGCGCAGTATTTT. Residues: CASSLELVAQYF.

The sample holds a few counts of this clone. This sequence joins TRBV27 and TRBJ2-7, with D unclear. The CDR3 is made up of 12 amino acids. The germline V and J ends were trimmed by 3 bases and 0 bases, with 3 bases remaining between them. Germline CDR1 reads MNHEY; CDR2 reads SMNVEV (reference sequence). As DNA, the CDR3 is TGTGCCAGCAGTTTCAGCTCCTACGAGCAGTACTTC. Encoded protein: CASSFSSYEQYF.

This sequence joins TRBV18 and TRBJ1-2, with TRBD1 as a possible D gene (5 bases). V was clipped by 4 bases and J by 3 bases, with 15 bases between them. Germline CDR1 KGHSH, CDR2 LQKENI. This CDR3 has 15 residues. CDR3 protein: CASSQGPYIHYGYTF. The DNA of the CDR3 is TGTGCCAGCTCACAGGGGCCCTACATCCACTATGGCTACACCTTC.

The rearrangement uses TRBV27 and TRBJ1-5, with no clear D. Germline CDR1 and CDR2: MNHEY and SMNVEV (reference sequence). The CDR3 has 13 residues. V gave up 2 bases and J gave up 9 bases, with 11 bases separating them. This CDR3 is CASSLRREVPQHF. The CDR3 nucleotides read TGTGCCAGCAGTTTAAGGCGAGAGGTGCCCCAGCATTTT.

This clone was counted once. The chain links TRBV9 to TRBJ2-5; 12 nucleotides agree with TRBD2. The CDR3 runs to 16 residues. V was clipped by 3 bases and J by 1 base; unmatched bases: 4. Germline V gene lookup returns CDR1 SGDLS and CDR2 YYNGEE. In DNA, the CDR3 is TGTGCCAGCAGCGGGGGGACTAGCGGGTTCCAAGAGACCCAGTACTTC. Translation gives CASSGGTSGFQETQYF. The variable domain in full, with the rest retrieved from reference TRBV9 and TRBJ2-5, is DSGVTQTPKHLITATGQRVTLRCSPRSGDLSVYWYQQSLDQGLQFLIQYYNGEERAKGNILERFSAQQFPDLHSELNLSSLELGDSALYFCASSGGTSGFQETQYFGPGTRLLVL.

J is TRBJ2-7 and V is TRBV5-4; 9 bases agree with TRBD1. The J call may be wrong; the DNA end is better matched by TRBJ2-1. This CDR3 has 15 amino acids. Germline V gene data show CDR1 as SGHNT and CDR2 as YYREEE (reference sequence). The CDR3 DNA sequence: TGTGCCAGCAGCCTTGACAGGGGGTCCTACAATGAGCAGTTCTTC. Its protein product is CASSLDRGSYNEQFF.